A selection of T cell receptor beta chains follows, all from one sample in a study of cytomegalovirus exposure and HLA in healthy donors. Assay: immunoSEQ multiplex PCR; the TCRdb copy retains only in-frame clones and omits some. The table has around 230,000 clones, around 88% seen once. Specimen: PBMCs. The receptors were gathered from a woman between 25 and 40 years old in good health and CMV-seropositive. Each CDR3 is given with its conserved first and last residue. Each record gives: CDR3 DNA, CDR3 protein, V gene, J gene, D gene, clone size. A D gene is named only where the DNA matches it firmly. Clone size is given for some rows only: seen once, a few or many times, or a class if the clone is expanded.

TGTGCCAGCAGCTTAGATCGGGGGACGAACGCCTACGAGCAGTACTTC	CASSLDRGTNAYEQYF	TRBV11-2	TRBJ2-7	NA	once
TGTGCCAGCAGCTTGGAGACTAGCGGGAGTAGCTACGAGCAGTACTTC	CASSLETSGSSYEQYF	TRBV5-6	TRBJ2-7	TRBD2	NA
TGTGCCAGCAGATTAGCGGAGAATCAGCCCCAGCATTTT	CASRLAENQPQHF	TRBV9	TRBJ1-5	NA	NA
TGCGCCAGCAGTTTACAGGGGACAGATACGCAGTATTTT	CASSLQGTDTQYF	TRBV5-1	TRBJ2-3	TRBD1	NA
TGTGCCAGCAGCCCGTTGAGGGAGGGCCGAAATGAGCAGTTCTTC	CASSPLREGRNEQFF	TRBV6-5	TRBJ2-1	TRBD2	NA
TGCAGCGCCGGGACTAGCGGGAGTTCGGAGACCCAGTACTTC	CSAGTSGSSETQYF	TRBV29-1	TRBJ2-5	TRBD2	NA
TGCGCCAGCAGGGACAGGGGGGGGAACACTGAAGCTTTCTTT	CASRDRGGNTEAFF	TRBV5-1	TRBJ1-1	TRBD1	NA
TGTGCCACCAGCCAACCGGGACAGGCAAGCTCTGGAAACACCATATATTTT	CATSQPGQASSGNTIYF	TRBV15	TRBJ1-3	TRBD1	NA
TGTGCCAGCAGCTTAGAGCTACCCTACGAGCAGTACTTC	CASSLELPYEQYF	TRBV7-2	TRBJ2-7	NA	NA
TGTGCCAGCAGCCCAGGGGTGCATGAGCAGTTCTTC	CASSPGVHEQFF	TRBV14	TRBJ2-1	NA	NA
TGTGCCAGCAGCTTAGGACAGGGAGGAACCGGGGAGCTGTTTTTT	CASSLGQGGTGELFF	TRBV7-6	TRBJ2-2	NA	NA
TGCGCCAGCAGCCAAGATTCCGGGACAGAGACCTACGAGCAGTACTTC	CASSQDSGTETYEQYF	TRBV4-1	TRBJ2-7	TRBD1	NA
TGTGCCTGGAGTGTACAAAGGGGATTATACGAGCAGTACTTC	CAWSVQRGLYEQYF	TRBV30	TRBJ2-7	NA	NA
TGTGCCAGCTCACCCCAGACAGGAGCGAACACTGAAGCTTTCTTT	CASSPQTGANTEAFF	TRBV18	TRBJ1-1	NA	NA
TGTGCCAGCAGTTTACAGGGAAACTATGGCTACACCTTC	CASSLQGNYGYTF	TRBV5-7	TRBJ1-2	NA	NA
TGTGCCTGGAGGAATTCAGGGGTCTCTGGAAACACCATATATTTT	CAWRNSGVSGNTIYF	TRBV30	TRBJ1-3	NA	NA
TGCGCCAGCAGCTTGAGTGGACAAGCCTACGAGCAGTACTTC	CASSLSGQAYEQYF	TRBV5-1	TRBJ2-7	NA	NA
TGCGCCAGCAGAGAATCCCTAGCGGGAACCTACGAGCAGTACTTC	CASRESLAGTYEQYF	TRBV10-2	TRBJ2-7	TRBD2	NA
TGTGCCAGCAGCTACCGAACTAGCGGGAGGTACAATGAGCAGTTCTTC	CASSYRTSGRYNEQFF	TRBV11-3	TRBJ2-1	TRBD2	NA
TGTGCCAGTAGTCAAGTGGGAGGACAGGGGGCGCAAGAGCAGTACTTC	CASSQVGGQGAQEQYF	TRBV19	TRBJ2-7	TRBD1	NA
TGTGCCAGCAGCGTAGGAACAGTTTTCTACAATGAGCAGTTCTTC	CASSVGTVFYNEQFF	TRBV9	TRBJ2-1	NA	once
TGTGCTAGTAGCGGTAGCGGCAATCAGCCCCAGCATTTT	CASSGSGNQPQHF	TRBV12-5	TRBJ1-5	NA	NA
TGTGCCTGGGGTTGGGGCGGGACCCCAGATACGCAGTATTTT	CAWGWGGTPDTQYF	TRBV30	TRBJ2-3	NA	NA
TGTGCCAGCTCACCCCAGGGGGCAGAGGGCTACACCTTC	CASSPQGAEGYTF	TRBV18	TRBJ1-2	TRBD1	NA
TGCGCCAGCAGCTTGGCGACAGTGGGTGATGAAGCTTTCTTT	CASSLATVGDEAFF	TRBV5-1	TRBJ1-1	NA	NA
TGTGCCAGCAGTTACGAGGCGCGAGGCTACACCTTC	CASSYEARGYTF	TRBV6-5	TRBJ1-2	NA	NA
TGTGCCAGCAAGAAGCGGGAGTCGTACGAGCAGTACTTC	CASKKRESYEQYF	TRBV11-3	TRBJ2-7	TRBD2	NA
TGTGCCAGCAGCTTGGCCTTCGGAGTTCAGCCCCAGCATTTT	CASSLAFGVQPQHF	TRBV5-8	TRBJ1-5	NA	NA
TGCGCCAGCAGCTTGATCGCAGACAGTAGCCTCGTAAGCTCCTACAATGAGCAGTTCTTC	CASSLIADSSLVSSYNEQFF	TRBV4-1	TRBJ2-1	NA	NA
TGTGCCAGCAGCCAACGGACAGGGCGCGAAAAACTGTTTTTT	CASSQRTGREKLFF	TRBV14	TRBJ1-4	TRBD1	NA
TGTGCCAGCAGCTTAAGACTAGCGTTCCCAGATACGCAGTATTTT	CASSLRLAFPDTQYF	TRBV7-2	TRBJ2-3	TRBD2	NA
TGTGCCTGGAGCCGCCGGGACCAGAGGGGAGGGGGAGATACGCAGTATTTT	CAWSRRDQRGGGDTQYF	TRBV30	TRBJ2-3	NA	NA
TGTGCCAGCAGCTTGGGGACAGGGTACGAGCAGTACTTC	CASSLGTGYEQYF	TRBV5-4	TRBJ2-7	TRBD1	NA
TGCAGCGTCGACCCCTCGGCTAGCGGTCACACCGGGGAGCTGTTTTTT	CSVDPSASGHTGELFF	TRBV29-1	TRBJ2-2	TRBD2	NA
TGTGCCAGCAGCATCCACCGGGCGGGGGGAAACAATGAGCAGTTCTTC	CASSIHRAGGNNEQFF	TRBV9	TRBJ2-1	TRBD2	NA
TGTGCCAGCACCAATCGGGGGGCGCGGGGGAACACTGAAGCTTTCTTT	CASTNRGARGNTEAFF	TRBV27	TRBJ1-1	NA	NA
TGCAGTGCTAGTCAGGGGCCTGAAGCTTTCTTT	CSASQGPEAFF	TRBV20-1	TRBJ1-1	NA	NA
TGTGCCAGCAGCATAACTAGCGACTCCTACAATGAGCAGTTCTTC	CASSITSDSYNEQFF	TRBV9	TRBJ2-1	TRBD2	NA
TGCAGCGTTGATGGGGGGGCCGCGGAGACCCAGTACTTC	CSVDGGAAETQYF	TRBV29-1	TRBJ2-5	NA	NA
TGTGCCAGCAGTGGGCGACAGGGACCCAATCAGCCCCAGCATTTT	CASSGRQGPNQPQHF	TRBV28	TRBJ1-5	TRBD1	NA